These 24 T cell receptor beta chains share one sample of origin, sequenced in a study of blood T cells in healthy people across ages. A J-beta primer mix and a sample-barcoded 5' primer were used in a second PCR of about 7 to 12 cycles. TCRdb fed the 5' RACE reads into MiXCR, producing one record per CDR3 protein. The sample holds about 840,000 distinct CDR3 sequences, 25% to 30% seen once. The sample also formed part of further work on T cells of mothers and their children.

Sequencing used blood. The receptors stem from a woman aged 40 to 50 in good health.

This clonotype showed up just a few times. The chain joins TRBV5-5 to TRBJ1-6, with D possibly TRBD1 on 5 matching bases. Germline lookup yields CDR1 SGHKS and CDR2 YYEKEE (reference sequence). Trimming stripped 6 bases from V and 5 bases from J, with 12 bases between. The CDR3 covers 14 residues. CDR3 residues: CASIPGGDNSPLHF. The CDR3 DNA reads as TGTGCCAGCATCCCGGGGGGGGATAATTCACCCCTCCACTTT.

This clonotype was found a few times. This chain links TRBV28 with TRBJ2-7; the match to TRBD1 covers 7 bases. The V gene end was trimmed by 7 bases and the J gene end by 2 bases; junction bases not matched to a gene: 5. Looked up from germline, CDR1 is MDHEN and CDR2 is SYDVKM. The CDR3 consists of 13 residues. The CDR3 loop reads CASTPDRPYEQYF. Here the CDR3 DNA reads TGTGCCAGCACCCCGGACAGGCCCTACGAGCAGTACTTC.

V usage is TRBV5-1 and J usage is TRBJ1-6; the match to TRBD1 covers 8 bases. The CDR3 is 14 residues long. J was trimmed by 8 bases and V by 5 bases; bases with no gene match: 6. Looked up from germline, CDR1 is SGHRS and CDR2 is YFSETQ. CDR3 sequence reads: CASRRQGRDSPLHF. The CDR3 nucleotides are TGCGCCAGCAGACGACAGGGGAGAGATTCACCCCTCCACTTT.

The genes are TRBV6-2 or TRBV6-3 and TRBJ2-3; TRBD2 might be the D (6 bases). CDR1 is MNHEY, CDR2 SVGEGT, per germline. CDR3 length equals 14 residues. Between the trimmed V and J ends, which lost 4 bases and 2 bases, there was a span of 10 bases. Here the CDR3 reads CASSSGETTDTQYF. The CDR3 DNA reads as TGTGCCAGCAGTTCGGGGGAGACCACAGATACGCAGTATTTT.

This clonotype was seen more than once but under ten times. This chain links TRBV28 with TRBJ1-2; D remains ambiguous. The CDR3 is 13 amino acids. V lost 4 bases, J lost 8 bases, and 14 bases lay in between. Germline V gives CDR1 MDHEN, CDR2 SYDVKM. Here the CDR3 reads CASSSGTLRGYTF. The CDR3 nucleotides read TGTGCCAGCAGTTCGGGAACCCTTAGGGGCTACACCTTC.

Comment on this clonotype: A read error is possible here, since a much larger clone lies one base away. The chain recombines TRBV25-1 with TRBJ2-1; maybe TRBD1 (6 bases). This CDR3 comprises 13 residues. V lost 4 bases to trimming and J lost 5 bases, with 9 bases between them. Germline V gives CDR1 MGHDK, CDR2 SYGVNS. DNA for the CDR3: TGTGCCAGCAGTGGGGACACCCACAATGAGCAGTTCTTC. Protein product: CASSGDTHNEQFF.

The CDR3 DNA is TGTGCCAGCAGTTCTTTTTATATACAGGGGTGGCAGCCCCAGCATTTT. Protein product: CASSSFYIQGWQPQHF. This chain uses TRBV28 with TRBJ1-5, with TRBD1 identical over 7 bases. Germline-derived CDR1 and CDR2 are MDHEN and SYDVKM. This CDR3 comprises 16 residues. Unmatched junction bases numbered 13, after V lost 4 bases and J lost 7 bases.

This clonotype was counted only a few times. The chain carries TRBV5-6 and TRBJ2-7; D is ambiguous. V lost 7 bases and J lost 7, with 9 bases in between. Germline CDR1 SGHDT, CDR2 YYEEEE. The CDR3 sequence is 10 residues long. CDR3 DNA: TGTGCCAGCGGAGAAGGTGAGCAGTACTTC. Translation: CASGEGEQYF.

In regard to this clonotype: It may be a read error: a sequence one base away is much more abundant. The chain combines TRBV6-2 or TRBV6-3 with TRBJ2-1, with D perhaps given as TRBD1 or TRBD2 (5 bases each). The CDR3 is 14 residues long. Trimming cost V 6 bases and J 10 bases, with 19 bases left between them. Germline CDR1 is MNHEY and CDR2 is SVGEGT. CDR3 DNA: TGTGCCAGCAGCTGGGACCGTGGTCCCTACGAGCAGTTCTTC. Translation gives CASSWDRGPYEQFF.

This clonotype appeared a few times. The CDR3, as DNA: TGTGCCAGCAGTTACGGGGCCGGCCGTAATGAAAAACTGTTTTTT. Its translation is CASSYGAGRNEKLFF. The chain carries TRBV6-6 and TRBJ1-4, with a possible D match to TRBD1 (5 bases). The germline CDR1 and CDR2 sequences are MNHNY and SVGAGI (reference sequence). The CDR3 contains 15 residues. The V gene lost 2 bases and the J gene lost 4 bases, with 11 bases spanning the gap.

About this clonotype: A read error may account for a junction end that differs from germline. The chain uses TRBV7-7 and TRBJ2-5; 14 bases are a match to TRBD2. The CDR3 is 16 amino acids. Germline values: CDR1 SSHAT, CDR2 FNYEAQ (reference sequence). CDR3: CASSPGLAGDYETQYF. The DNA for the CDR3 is TGTGCTAGCAGCCCGGGACTAGCGGGGGACTATGAGACCCAGTACTTC.

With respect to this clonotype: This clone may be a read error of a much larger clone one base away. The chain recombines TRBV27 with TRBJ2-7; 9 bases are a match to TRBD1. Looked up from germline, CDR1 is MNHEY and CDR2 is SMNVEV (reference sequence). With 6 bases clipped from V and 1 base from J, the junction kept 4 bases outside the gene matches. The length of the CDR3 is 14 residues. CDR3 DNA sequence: TGTGCCAGCAGGGGGACAGGGAAGTCCTACGAGCAGTACTTC. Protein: CASRGTGKSYEQYF.

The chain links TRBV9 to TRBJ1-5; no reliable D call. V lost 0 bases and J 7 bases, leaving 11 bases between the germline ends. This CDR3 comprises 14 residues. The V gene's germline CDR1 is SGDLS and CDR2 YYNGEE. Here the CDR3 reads CASSVDGSGQPQHF. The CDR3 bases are TGTGCCAGCAGCGTAGACGGGTCTGGCCAGCCCCAGCATTTT.

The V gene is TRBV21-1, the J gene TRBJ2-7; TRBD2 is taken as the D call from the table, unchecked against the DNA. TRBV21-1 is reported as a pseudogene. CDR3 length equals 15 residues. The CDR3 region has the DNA TGTGCCAGCGGCAAAGCCCCCCTCCCGAGCTACGAGCAGTACTTC. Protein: CASGKAPLPSYEQYF.

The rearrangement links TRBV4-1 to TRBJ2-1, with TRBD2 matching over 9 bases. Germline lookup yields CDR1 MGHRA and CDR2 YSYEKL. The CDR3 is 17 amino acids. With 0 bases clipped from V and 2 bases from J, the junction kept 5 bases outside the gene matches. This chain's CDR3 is CASSQDPSSGAYNEQFF. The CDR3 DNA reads TGCGCCAGCAGCCAAGACCCATCTAGCGGGGCCTACAATGAGCAGTTCTTC.

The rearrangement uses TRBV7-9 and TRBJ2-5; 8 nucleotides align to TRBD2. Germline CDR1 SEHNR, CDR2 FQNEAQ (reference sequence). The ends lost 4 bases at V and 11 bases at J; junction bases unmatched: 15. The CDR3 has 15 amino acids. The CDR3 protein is CASSSEGLVYNEQYF. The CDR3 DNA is TGTGCCAGCAGCTCCGAGGGACTAGTTTACAATGAGCAGTACTTC. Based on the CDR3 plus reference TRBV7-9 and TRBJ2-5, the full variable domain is DTGVSQNPRHKITKRGQNVTFRCDPISEHNRLYWYRQTLGQGPEFLTYFQNEAQLEKSRLLSDRFSAERPKGSFSTLEIQRTEQGDSAMYLCASSSEGLVYNEQYFGPGTRLLVL.

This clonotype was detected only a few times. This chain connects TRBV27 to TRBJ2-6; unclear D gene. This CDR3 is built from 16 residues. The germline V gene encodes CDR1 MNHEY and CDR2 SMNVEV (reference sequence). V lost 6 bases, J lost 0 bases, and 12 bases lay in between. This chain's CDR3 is CASRPTSASGANVLTF. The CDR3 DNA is TGTGCCAGCAGACCGACAAGCGCCTCTGGGGCCAACGTCCTGACTTTC. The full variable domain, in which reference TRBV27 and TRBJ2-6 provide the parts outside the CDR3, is EAQVTQNPRYLITVTGKKLTVTCSQNMNHEYMSWYRQDPGLGLRQIYYSMNVEVTDKGDVPEGYKVSRKEKRNFPLILESPSPNQTSLYFCASRPTSASGANVLTFGAGSRLTVL.

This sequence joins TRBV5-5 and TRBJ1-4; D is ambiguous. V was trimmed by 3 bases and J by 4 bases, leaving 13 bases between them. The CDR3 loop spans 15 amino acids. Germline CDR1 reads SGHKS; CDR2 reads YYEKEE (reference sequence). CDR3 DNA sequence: TGTGCCAGCAGCTATCGACGGCGTAATAATGAAAAACTGTTTTTT. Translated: CASSYRRRNNEKLFF.

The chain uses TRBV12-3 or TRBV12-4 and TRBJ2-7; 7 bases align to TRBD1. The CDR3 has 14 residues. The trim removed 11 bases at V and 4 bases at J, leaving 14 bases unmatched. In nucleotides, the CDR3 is TGTGCCGTTCAAAAACAGGGGTCCCTTTACGAGCAGTACTTC. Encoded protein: CAVQKQGSLYEQYF.

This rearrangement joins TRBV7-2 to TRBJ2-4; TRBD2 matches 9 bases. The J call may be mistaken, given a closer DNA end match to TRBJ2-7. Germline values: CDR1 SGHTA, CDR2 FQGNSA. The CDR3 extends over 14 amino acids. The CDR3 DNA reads TGTGCCAGCGGCATAGGCGGGGGGGCGGACGAGCAGTACTTC. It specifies CASGIGGGADEQYF.

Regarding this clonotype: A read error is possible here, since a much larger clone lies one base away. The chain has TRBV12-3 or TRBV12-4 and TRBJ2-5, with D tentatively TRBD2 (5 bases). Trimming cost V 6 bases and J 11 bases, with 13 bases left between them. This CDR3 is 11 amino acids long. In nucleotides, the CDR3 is TGTGCCAGCAGGGAGGTCAATGAGCAGTACTTC. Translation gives CASREVNEQYF.

The CDR3 loop is CSVPKGSYGYTF. The CDR3 DNA reads TGCAGTGTTCCGAAGGGATCCTATGGCTACACCTTC. This chain connects TRBV20-1 to TRBJ1-2; D remains ambiguous. Trimming removed 7 bases at V and 4 bases at J, with 13 bases between. The CDR3 runs to 12 residues. Germline V lookup: CDR1 DFQATT, CDR2 SNEGSKA (reference sequence).

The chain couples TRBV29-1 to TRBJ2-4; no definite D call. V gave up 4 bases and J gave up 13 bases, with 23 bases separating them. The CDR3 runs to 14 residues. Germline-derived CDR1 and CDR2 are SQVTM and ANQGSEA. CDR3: CSVARQVTYNEQYF. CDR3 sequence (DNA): TGCAGCGTTGCCCGGCAGGTTACCTACAATGAGCAGTACTTC.

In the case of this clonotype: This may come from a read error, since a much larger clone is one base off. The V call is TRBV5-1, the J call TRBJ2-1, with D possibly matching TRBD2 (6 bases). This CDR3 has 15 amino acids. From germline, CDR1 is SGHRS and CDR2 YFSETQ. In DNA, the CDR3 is TGCGCCGGCAGCTTAGAGGACTATACTGCTGGTGAGCAGTTCTTC. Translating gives CAGSLEDYTAGEQFF.